This TCR beta chain was found in a study of blood T cell repertoires in COVID-19. At the level of the study: Sites across the United States, Italy and Spain contributed samples from acute and convalescent COVID-19. PBMCs, B-cell-depleted T cells, or T cells were the source of the cDNA or gDNA that made up the material.

Authors' data handling: Amplification with reference gene primers provided the estimates of nucleated cell counts. Some clones are missing from TCRdb's copy, which holds only in-frame ones; the method was immunoSEQ multiplex PCR. V, J and clone size are those of that table, while D and trimming were read from the DNA. The sample lists fewer than 85,000 clones, 70% to 80% occurring once. Germline CDR1 LGHNA, CDR2 YNFKEQ. Unmatched junction bases numbered 3, after V lost 8 bases and J lost 2 bases. CDR3 size: 14 residues. This clone was seen a handful of times. The specimen was peripheral blood. This clonotype originated in a woman aged 70 to 79 with acute or convalescent COVID-19. V and J are TRBV4-2 and TRBJ2-3; 11 nucleotides agree with TRBD2. Here the CDR3 DNA reads TGTGCCAGCGGACTAGCGGGTAACACAGATACGCAGTATTTT. It codes for CASGLAGNTDTQYF.